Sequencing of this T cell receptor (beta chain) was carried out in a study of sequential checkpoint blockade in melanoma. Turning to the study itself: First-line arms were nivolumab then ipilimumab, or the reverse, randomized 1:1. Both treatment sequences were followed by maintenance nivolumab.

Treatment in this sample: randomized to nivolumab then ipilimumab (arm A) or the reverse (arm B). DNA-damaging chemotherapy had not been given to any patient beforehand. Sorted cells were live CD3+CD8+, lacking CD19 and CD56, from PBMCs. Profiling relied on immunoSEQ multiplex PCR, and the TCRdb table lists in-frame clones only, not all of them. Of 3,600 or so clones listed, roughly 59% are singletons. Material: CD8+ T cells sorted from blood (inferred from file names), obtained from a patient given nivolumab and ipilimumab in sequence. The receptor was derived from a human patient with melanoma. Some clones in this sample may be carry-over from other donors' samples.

The CDR3 sequence: CASSRLEQGSYNEQFF. The CDR3 nucleotides are TGTGCCAGCAGCCGGTTAGAACAGGGTTCCTACAATGAGCAGTTCTTC. The J gene is TRBJ2-1, the V gene TRBV14; possible D gene TRBD1, 6 bases. This CDR3 is 16 amino acids long. Per germline, CDR1 SGHDN and CDR2 FVKESK. Trimming pared 4 bases from V and 1 base from J, leaving 14 bases between. Supplemented by reference TRBV14 and TRBJ2-1, the full variable domain reads EAGVTQFPSHSVIEKGQTVTLRCDPISGHDNLYWYRRVMGKEIKFLLHFVKESKQDESGMPNNRFLAERTGGTYSTLKVQPAELEDSGVYFCASSRLEQGSYNEQFFGPGTRLTVL.